The 10 T cell receptor beta chains given below trace back to one sample, sequenced in a study of blood T cells in healthy people across ages. Primed by a sample-barcoded 5' primer and a J-beta primer mix, a second PCR proceeded for 7 to 11 cycles. TCRdb itself ran the 5' RACE reads through MiXCR, one entry per CDR3 protein. The data contain around 1,500,000 distinct CDR3 sequences, 35% to 45% of them seen just once; the ten biggest clones take up less than 8%. Sequencing was carried out using blood. These receptors all stem from a woman younger than 35 in good health.

In this sample, this clonotype turned up a few times. The chain links TRBV6-6 to TRBJ1-4; D perhaps matches TRBD1 (5 bases). This CDR3 comprises 16 residues. Germline loops: CDR1 MNHNY, CDR2 SVGAGI (reference sequence). The V end lost 6 bases, the J end lost 0 bases, and 14 bases lay between the germline ends. The CDR3 region is CASSRGGAPTNEKLFF. The CDR3 DNA reads TGTGCCAGCAGCCGCGGCGGGGCCCCAACTAATGAAAAACTGTTTTTT.

This clonotype came up many times. This chain links TRBV20-1 with TRBJ2-1, with 12 nucleotides matching TRBD2. Trimming at V came to 4 bases and at J to 5 bases, leaving 6 bases not matched to a gene. This CDR3 is built from 15 residues. Germline lookup yields CDR1 DFQATT and CDR2 SNEGSKA (reference sequence). The CDR3 nucleotides are TGCAGTGCTACCCGACTAGCGGGAGTACACAATGAGCAGTTCTTC. Its translation is CSATRLAGVHNEQFF.

The chain's CDR3 is CASGEGSEAFF. The CDR3 DNA sequence: TGTGCCAGCGGAGAGGGGTCTGAAGCTTTCTTT. The V and J genes are TRBV12-3 or TRBV12-4 and TRBJ1-1, with a weak D call TRBD1 (5 bases). V gave up 8 bases and J gave up 6 bases, with 10 bases separating them. The length of the CDR3 is 11 residues.

This clonotype was counted only a few times. This chain's CDR3 is CASSQAGAGRAPYEQYF. Here the CDR3 DNA reads TGCGCCAGCAGCCAAGCAGGGGCAGGGCGGGCCCCCTACGAGCAGTACTTC. The chain combines TRBV4-1 with TRBJ2-7, with D perhaps TRBD1 (6 bases). Trimming cost V 1 base and J 2 bases, with 18 bases left between them. This CDR3 is built from 17 residues. CDR1 MGHRA and CDR2 YSYEKL come from the germline V gene.

J is TRBJ1-2 and V is TRBV9, with D possibly matching TRBD1 (5 bases). V lost 0 bases, J lost 0 bases, and 12 bases lay in between. The germline gives CDR1 SGDLS, CDR2 YYNGEE. This CDR3 is built from 16 residues. The CDR3 protein is CASSVDAGAANYGYTF. DNA for the CDR3: TGTGCCAGCAGCGTAGATGCCGGGGCGGCTAACTATGGCTACACCTTC.

This clonotype was counted at least ten times. The gene calls are TRBV6-6 and TRBJ2-7; D remains ambiguous. This CDR3 has 12 amino acids. V was cut by 5 bases and J by 4 bases, with 9 bases left in between. CDR1 MNHNY and CDR2 SVGAGI come from the germline V gene (reference sequence). The CDR3 spells CASSPNAYEQYF. The CDR3 DNA follows: TGTGCCAGCAGTCCCAACGCTTACGAGCAGTACTTC.

This clonotype was counted a single time. The V call is TRBV10-3, the J call TRBJ2-5; D gene unclear. The J call is doubtful: the DNA matches TRBJ2-7 better. The CDR3 loop spans 12 amino acids. Germline V gene lookup returns CDR1 ENHRY and CDR2 SYGVKD. CDR3 DNA sequence: TGTGCCATCAGCTACGGGTCTTACGAGCAGTACTTC. Translated, it gives CAISYGSYEQYF.

The chain combines TRBV30 with TRBJ2-7; D remains unclear. Trimming stripped 3 bases from V and 2 bases from J, with 17 bases between. In germline, CDR1 is GTSNPN, CDR2 SVGIG (reference sequence). The CDR3 runs to 15 residues. CDR3: CAWSPSFGRTYEQYF. The DNA for the CDR3 is TGTGCCTGGAGCCCCAGTTTTGGCAGGACCTACGAGCAGTACTTC.

The V call is TRBV25-1, the J call TRBJ2-1; maybe TRBD1 (6 bases). Per germline, CDR1 MGHDK and CDR2 SYGVNS. The CDR3 is made up of 16 amino acids. Deletions cut 7 bases from V and 7 bases from J, with 23 bases between. Here the CDR3 DNA reads TGTGCCAGCACCCGGGCGGGCAGGGGTAATAGAAATGAGCAGTTCTTC. It is translated as CASTRAGRGNRNEQFF.

The V call is TRBV6-2 or TRBV6-3, the J call TRBJ2-5, with unresolved D. Gene TRBJ2-7 matches the end of the DNA better, so the J call may be wrong. Germline-derived CDR1 and CDR2 are MNHEY and SVGEGT. The CDR3 is 10 amino acids. DNA for the CDR3: TGTGCCACAGGAACCTACGAGCAGTACTTC. It yields the protein CATGTYEQYF.